This paragraph covers one TCR beta chain sequence. What it binds is not known. It was with 60 Vbeta and 13 Jbeta primers that the PCR ran. Authors' data handling: A follow-up analysis tallied around 76 million unique TCR beta chains, approximately 11 million shared. The repertoire was sequenced with immunoSEQ multiplex PCR; TCRdb's copy has only in-frame clones and lacks some. D and trimming were read from the DNA, whereas the V and J calls and clone size are those reported in that table. Of 95,000 to 120,000 clones listed, 70% to 85% are singletons. This CDR3 comprises 14 residues. The ends were cut back, 4 bases at V and 2 bases at J, with 11 bases in the middle. Germline lookup yields CDR1 SNHLY and CDR2 FYNNEI. Donors had nominal health at sampling but likely had unrecorded immune exposures. This sample stems from a study of cytomegalovirus exposure and HLA in healthy donors. Points from the study as a whole: Excluded were some V segments that proved indistinguishable, including TRBV6-2 and TRBV6-3. When the data were analyzed later, several of the most significant clusters appeared to be linked to common viral pathogens.

Material: PBMCs. The sequence derives from a woman aged 18-29 years in good health and CMV-seronegative. The rearrangement links TRBV2 to TRBJ1-1; D not certain. The CDR3 sequence is CASSVLSGNTEAFF. The CDR3 DNA sequence: TGTGCCAGCAGTGTTTTGTCGGGTAACACTGAAGCTTTCTTT.